This TCR beta chain was recorded in a study of shared clonotypes between healthy human individuals. Findings and limits, study-wide: Limited genetic and exposure-history diversity came from having few donors.

CDR1 is SNHLY and CDR2 is FYNNEI in the germline V gene. V gave up 1 base and J gave up 4 bases; unmatched junction bases: 4. This CDR3 has 15 residues. In regard to this clone: Antigen specificity is unknown.

Deep level was the assay's run setting. TCRdb's table, derived via immunoSEQ multiplex PCR, lists solely in-frame clones and lacks some. The sample carries 470,000 or so clones, approximately 82% recorded once. The clonotype comes from a woman aged 40 to 55 in good health. Some clones in this sample may be carry-over from other donors' samples. The specimen was PBMCs. This chain joins TRBV2 and TRBJ2-3, with 8 bases fitting TRBD2. Written as DNA, the CDR3 is TGTGCCAGCAGTGAAGGACTAGCGCCATCAGATACGCAGTATTTT. Encoded protein: CASSEGLAPSDTQYF. The entire variable domain, with the rest obtained from reference TRBV2 and TRBJ2-3, is as follows: EPEVTQTPSHQVTQMGQEVILRCVPISNHLYFYWYRQILGQKVEFLVSFYNNEISEKSEIFDDQFSVERPDGSNFTLKIRSTKLEDSAMYFCASSEGLAPSDTQYFGPGTRLTVL.